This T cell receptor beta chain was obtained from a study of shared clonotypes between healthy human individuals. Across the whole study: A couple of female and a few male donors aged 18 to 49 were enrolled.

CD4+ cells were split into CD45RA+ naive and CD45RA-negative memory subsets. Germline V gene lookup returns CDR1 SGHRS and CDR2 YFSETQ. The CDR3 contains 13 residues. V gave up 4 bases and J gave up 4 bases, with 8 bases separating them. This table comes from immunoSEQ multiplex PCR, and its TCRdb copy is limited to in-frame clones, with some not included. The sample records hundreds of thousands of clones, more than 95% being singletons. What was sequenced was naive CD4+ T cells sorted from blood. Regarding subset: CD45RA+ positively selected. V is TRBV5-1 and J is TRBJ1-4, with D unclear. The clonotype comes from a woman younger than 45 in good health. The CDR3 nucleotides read TGCGCCAGCAGCCCTACGATTAATGAAAAACTGTTTTTT. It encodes CASSPTINEKLFF.